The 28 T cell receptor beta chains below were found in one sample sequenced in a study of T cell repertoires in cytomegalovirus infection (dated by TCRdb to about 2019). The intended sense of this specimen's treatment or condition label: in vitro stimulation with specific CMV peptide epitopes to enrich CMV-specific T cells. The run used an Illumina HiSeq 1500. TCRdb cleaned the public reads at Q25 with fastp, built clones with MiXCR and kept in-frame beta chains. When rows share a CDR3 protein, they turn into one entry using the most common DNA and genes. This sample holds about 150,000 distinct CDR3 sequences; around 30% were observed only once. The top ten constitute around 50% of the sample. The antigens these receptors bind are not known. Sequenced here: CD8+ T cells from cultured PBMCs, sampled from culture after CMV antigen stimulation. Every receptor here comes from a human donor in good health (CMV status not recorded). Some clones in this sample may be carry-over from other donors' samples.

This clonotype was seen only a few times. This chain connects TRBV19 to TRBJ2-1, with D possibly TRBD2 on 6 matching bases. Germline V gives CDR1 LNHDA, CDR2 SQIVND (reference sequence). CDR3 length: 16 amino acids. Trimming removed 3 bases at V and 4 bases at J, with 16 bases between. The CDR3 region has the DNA TGTGCCAGTAGTATCGACTACCGGAGGGGTTACAATGAGCAGTTCTTC. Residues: CASSIDYRRGYNEQFF.

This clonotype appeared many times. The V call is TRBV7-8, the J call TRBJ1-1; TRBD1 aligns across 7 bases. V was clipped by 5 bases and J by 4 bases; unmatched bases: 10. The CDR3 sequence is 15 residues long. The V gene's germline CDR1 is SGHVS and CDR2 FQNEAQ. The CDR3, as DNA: TGTGCCAGCAGCCCGAGACAGGGAGGGATCACTGAAGCTTTCTTT. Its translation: CASSPRQGGITEAFF.

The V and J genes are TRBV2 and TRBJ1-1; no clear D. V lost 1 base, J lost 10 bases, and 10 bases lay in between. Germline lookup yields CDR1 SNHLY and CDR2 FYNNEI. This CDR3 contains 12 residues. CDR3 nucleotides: TGTGCCAGCAGTGAAGTCACTCGTTCAGCTTTCTTT. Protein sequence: CASSEVTRSAFF.

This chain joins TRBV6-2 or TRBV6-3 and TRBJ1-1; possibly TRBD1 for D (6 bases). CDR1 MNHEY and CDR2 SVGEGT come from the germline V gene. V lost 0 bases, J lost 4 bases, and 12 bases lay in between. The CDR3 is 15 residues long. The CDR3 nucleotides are TGTGCCAGCAGTTACTCCAGGGGCCGTGTCACTGAAGCTTTCTTT. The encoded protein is CASSYSRGRVTEAFF.

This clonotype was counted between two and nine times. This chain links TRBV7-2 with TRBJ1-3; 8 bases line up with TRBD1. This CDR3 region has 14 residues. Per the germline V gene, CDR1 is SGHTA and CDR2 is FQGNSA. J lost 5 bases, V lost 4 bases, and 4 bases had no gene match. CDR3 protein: CASSSDRGRNTIYF. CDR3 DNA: TGTGCCAGCAGCTCCGACAGGGGACGAAACACCATATATTTT.

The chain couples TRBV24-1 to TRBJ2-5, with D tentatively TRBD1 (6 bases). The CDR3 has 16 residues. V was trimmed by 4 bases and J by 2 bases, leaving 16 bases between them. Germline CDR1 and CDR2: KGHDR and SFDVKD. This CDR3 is CATSDQRGTLQETQYF. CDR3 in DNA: TGTGCCACCAGTGACCAAAGGGGGACATTACAAGAGACCCAGTACTTC.

CDR3 DNA: TGCGCCAGCAGCACCCGGACAGGGTCGAAGGAAAAACTGTTTTTT. Protein product: CASSTRTGSKEKLFF. The chain is built from TRBV5-1 and TRBJ1-4; 8 bases fit TRBD1. V trimming: 4 bases; J trimming: 8 bases; junction bases outside the gene matches: 10. The CDR3 is 15 amino acids. From germline, CDR1 is SGHRS and CDR2 YFSETQ.

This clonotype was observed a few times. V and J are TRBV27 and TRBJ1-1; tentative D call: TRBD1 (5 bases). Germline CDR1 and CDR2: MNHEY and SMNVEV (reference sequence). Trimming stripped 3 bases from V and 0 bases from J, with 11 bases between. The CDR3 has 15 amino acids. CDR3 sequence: CASSFAGNMNTEAFF. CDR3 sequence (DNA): TGTGCCAGCAGTTTCGCAGGGAACATGAACACTGAAGCTTTCTTT.

CDR3 sequence reads: CASSRGTGHLGGYTF. CDR3 nucleotides: TGTGCCAGCAGCCGTGGGACAGGGCATTTGGGAGGCTACACCTTC. The chain is built from TRBV27 and TRBJ1-2, with 9 bases matching TRBD1. The CDR3 has 15 amino acids. The V and J ends lost 6 bases and 8 bases, in that order; junction bases with no gene match: 13. Per germline, CDR1 MNHEY and CDR2 SMNVEV (reference sequence).

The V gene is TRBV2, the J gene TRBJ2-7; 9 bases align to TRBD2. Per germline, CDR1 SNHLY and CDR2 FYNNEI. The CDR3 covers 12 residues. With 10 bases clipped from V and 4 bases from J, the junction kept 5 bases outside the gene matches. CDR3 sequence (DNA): TGTGCCAAAGGGGCGGGGGGGTACGAGCAGTACTTC. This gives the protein CAKGAGGYEQYF. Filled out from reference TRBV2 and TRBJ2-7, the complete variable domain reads EPEVTQTPSHQVTQMGQEVILRCVPISNHLYFYWYRQILGQKVEFLVSFYNNEISEKSEIFDDQFSVERPDGSNFTLKIRSTKLEDSAMYFCAKGAGGYEQYFGPGTRLTVT.

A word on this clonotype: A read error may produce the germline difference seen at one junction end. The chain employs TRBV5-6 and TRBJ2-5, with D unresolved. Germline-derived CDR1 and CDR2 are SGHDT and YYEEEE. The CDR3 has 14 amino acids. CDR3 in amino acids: CASSPLFYQETQYF. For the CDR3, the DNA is TGTGCTAGCAGCCCTTTGTTCTACCAAGAGACCCAGTACTTC. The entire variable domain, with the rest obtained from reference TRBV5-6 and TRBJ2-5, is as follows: DAGVTQSPTHLIKTRGQQVTLRCSPKSGHDTVSWYQQALGQGPQFIFQYYEEEERQRGNFPDRFSGHQFPNYSSELNVNALLLGDSALYLCASSPLFYQETQYFGPGTRLLVL.

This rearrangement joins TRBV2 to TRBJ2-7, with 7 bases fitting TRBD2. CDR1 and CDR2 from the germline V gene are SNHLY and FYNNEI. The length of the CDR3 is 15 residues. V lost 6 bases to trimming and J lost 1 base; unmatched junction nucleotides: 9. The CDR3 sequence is CASRAHPRGSYEQYF. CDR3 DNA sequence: TGTGCCAGCAGGGCTCATCCGCGGGGGTCCTACGAGCAGTACTTC.

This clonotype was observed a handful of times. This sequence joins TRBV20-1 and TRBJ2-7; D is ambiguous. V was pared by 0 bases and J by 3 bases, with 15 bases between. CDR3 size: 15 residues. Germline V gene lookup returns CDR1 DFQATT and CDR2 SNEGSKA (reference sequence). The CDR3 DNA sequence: TGCAGTGCTAGAGATCCCCGATCAACTCGCTACGAGCAGTACTTC. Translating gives CSARDPRSTRYEQYF.

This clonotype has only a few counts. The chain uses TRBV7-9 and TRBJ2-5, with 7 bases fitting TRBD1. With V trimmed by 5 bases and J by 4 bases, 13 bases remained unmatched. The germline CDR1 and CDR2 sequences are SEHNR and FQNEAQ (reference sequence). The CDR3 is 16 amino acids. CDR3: CASSPDRVRVRETQYF. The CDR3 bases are TGTGCCAGCAGCCCCGACAGGGTGAGGGTTCGAGAGACCCAGTACTTC.

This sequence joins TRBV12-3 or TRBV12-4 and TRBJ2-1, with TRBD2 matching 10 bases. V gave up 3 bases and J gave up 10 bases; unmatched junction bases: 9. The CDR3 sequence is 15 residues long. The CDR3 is CASSFWPSGGGEQFF. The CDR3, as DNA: TGTGCCAGCAGTTTTTGGCCTAGCGGGGGCGGGGAGCAGTTCTTC.

The CDR3: CASSIGLAAYNEQFF. CDR3 nucleotides: TGTGCCAGCAGTATAGGACTAGCGGCCTACAATGAGCAGTTCTTC. This chain connects TRBV27 to TRBJ2-1; 10 bases fit TRBD2. This CDR3 has 15 residues. J lost 2 bases, V lost 5 bases, and 3 bases had no gene match. Germline CDR1 MNHEY, CDR2 SMNVEV (reference sequence).

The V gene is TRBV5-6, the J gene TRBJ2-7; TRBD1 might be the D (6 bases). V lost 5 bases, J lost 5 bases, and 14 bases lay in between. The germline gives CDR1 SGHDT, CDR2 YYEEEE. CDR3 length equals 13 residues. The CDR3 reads CASSSTGINEQYF. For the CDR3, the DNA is TGTGCCAGCAGTTCAACAGGGATCAACGAGCAGTACTTC.

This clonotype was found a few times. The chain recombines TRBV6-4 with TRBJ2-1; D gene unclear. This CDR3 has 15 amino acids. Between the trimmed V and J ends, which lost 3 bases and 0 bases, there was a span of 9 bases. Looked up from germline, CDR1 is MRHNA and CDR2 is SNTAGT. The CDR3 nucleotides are TGTGCCAGCAGTGATCTTCCGAACTCCTACAATGAGCAGTTCTTC. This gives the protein CASSDLPNSYNEQFF.

CDR3 sequence reads: CASSWDRGGPNEQFF. In DNA form, the CDR3 reads TGTGCCAGCAGCTGGGACAGGGGAGGGCCCAATGAGCAGTTCTTC. The chain combines TRBV7-6 with TRBJ2-1, with TRBD1 identical over 10 bases. Germline CDR1 SGHVS, CDR2 FNYEAQ. There are 15 residues in the CDR3. Unmatched junction bases numbered 6, after V lost 4 bases and J lost 6 bases.

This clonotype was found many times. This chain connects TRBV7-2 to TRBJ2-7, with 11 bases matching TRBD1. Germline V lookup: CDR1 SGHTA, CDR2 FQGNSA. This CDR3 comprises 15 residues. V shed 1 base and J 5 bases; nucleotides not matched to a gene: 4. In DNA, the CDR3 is TGTGCCAGCAGCTTAGTAGGACAGGGGGCGGACGAGCAGTACTTC. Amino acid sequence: CASSLVGQGADEQYF. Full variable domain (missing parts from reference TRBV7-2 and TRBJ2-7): GAGVSQSPSNKVTEKGKDVELRCDPISGHTALYWYRQSLGQGLEFLIYFQGNSAPDKSGLPSDRFSAERTGGSVSTLTIQRTQQEDSAVYLCASSLVGQGADEQYFGPGTRLTVT.

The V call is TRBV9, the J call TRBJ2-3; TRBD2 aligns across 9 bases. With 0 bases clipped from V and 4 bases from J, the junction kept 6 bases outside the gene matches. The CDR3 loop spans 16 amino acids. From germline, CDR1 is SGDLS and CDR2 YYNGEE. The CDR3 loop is CASSVGLAGTADTQYF. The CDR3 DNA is TGTGCCAGCAGCGTAGGTCTAGCGGGGACGGCAGATACGCAGTATTTT.

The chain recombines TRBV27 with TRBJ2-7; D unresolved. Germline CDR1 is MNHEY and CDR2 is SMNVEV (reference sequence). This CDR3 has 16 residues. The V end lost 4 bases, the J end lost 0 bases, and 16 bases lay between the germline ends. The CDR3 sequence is CASSSLGPEASYEQYF. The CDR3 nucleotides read TGTGCCAGCAGTTCCTTGGGCCCAGAAGCCTCCTACGAGCAGTACTTC.

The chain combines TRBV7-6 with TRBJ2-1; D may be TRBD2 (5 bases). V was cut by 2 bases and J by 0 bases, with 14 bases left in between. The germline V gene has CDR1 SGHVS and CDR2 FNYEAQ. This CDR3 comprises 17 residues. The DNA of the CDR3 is TGTGCCAGCAGCTTACCGAACGTTGGGAGCTCCTACAATGAGCAGTTCTTC. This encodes CASSLPNVGSSYNEQFF.

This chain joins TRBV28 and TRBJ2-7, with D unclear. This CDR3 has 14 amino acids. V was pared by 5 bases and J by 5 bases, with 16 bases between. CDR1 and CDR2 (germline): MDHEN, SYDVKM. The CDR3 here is CASSTQAIHHEQYF. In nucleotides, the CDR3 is TGTGCCAGCAGTACCCAGGCCATCCACCACGAGCAGTACTTC. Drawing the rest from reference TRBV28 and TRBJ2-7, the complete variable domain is DVKVTQSSRYLVKRTGEKVFLECVQDMDHENMFWYRQDPGLGLRLIYFSYDVKMKEKGDIPEGYSVSREKKERFSLILESASTNQTSMYLCASSTQAIHHEQYFGPGTRLTVT.

This CDR3 reads CASSRLAASSYEQYF. CDR3 in DNA: TGTGCCAGCAGTAGGCTAGCAGCGTCCTCCTACGAGCAGTACTTC. J is TRBJ2-7 and V is TRBV28; D perhaps matches TRBD2 (5 bases). The CDR3 has 15 amino acids. The germline V gene has CDR1 MDHEN and CDR2 SYDVKM. The V and J ends lost 5 bases and 0 bases respectively, with 14 bases between them.

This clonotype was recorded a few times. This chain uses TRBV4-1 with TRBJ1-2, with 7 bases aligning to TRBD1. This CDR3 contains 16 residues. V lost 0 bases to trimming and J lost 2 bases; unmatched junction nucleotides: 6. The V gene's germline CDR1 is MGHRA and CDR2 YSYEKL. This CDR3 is CASSQEVETGNYGYTF. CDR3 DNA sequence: TGCGCCAGCAGCCAAGAGGTGGAGACAGGGAACTATGGCTACACCTTC.

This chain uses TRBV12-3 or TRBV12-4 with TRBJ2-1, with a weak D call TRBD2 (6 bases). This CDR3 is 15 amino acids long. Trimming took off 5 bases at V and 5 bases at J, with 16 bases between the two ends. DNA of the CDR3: TGTGCCAGCAGTCCCCGACTAGGGACCGACAATGAGCAGTTCTTC. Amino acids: CASSPRLGTDNEQFF.

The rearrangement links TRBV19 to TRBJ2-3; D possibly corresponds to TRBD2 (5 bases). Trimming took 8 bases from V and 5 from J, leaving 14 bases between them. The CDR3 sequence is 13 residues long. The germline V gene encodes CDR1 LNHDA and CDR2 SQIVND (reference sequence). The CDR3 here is CASGTSSGDTQYF. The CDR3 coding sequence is TGTGCCAGTGGAACGTCGAGCGGAGATACGCAGTATTTT.